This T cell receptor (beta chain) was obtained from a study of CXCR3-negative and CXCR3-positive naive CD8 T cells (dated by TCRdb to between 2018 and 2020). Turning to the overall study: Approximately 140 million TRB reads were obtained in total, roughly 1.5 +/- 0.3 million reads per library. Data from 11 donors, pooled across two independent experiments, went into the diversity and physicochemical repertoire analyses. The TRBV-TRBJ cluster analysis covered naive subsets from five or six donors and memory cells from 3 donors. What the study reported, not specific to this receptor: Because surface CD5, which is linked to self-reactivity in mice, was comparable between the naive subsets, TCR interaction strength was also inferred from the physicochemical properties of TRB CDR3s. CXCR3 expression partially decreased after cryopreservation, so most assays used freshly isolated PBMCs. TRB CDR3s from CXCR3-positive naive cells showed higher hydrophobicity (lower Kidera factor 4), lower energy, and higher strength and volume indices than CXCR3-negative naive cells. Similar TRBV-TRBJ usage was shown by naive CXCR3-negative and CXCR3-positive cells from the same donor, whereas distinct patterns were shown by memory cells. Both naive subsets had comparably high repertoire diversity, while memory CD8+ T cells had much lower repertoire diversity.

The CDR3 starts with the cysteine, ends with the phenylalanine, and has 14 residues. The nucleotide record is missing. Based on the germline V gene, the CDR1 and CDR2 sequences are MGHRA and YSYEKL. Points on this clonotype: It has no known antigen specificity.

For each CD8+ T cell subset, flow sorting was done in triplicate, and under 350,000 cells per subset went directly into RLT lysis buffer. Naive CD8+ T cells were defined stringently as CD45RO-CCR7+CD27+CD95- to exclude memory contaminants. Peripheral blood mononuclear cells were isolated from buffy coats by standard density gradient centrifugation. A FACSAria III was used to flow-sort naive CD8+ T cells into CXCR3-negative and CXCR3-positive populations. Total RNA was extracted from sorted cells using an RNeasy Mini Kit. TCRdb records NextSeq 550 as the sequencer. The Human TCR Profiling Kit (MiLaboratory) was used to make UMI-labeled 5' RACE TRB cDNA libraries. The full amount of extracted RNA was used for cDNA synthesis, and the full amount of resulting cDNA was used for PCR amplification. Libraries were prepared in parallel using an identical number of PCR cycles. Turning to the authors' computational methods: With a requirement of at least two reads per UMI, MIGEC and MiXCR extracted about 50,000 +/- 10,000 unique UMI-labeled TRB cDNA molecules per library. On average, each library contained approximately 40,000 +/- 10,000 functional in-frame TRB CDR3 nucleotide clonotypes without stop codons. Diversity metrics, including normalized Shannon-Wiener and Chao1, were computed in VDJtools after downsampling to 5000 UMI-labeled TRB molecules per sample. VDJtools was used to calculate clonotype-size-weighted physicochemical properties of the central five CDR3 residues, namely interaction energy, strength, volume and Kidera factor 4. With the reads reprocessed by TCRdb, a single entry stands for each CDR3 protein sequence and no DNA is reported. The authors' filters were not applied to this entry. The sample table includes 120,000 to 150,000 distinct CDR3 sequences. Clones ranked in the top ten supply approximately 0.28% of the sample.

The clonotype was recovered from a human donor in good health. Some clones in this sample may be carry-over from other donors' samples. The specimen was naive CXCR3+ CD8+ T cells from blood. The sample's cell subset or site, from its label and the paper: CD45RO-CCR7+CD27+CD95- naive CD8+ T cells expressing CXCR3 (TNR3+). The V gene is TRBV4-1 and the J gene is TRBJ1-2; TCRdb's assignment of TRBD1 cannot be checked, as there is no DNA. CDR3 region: CASSPGQGDYGYTF.